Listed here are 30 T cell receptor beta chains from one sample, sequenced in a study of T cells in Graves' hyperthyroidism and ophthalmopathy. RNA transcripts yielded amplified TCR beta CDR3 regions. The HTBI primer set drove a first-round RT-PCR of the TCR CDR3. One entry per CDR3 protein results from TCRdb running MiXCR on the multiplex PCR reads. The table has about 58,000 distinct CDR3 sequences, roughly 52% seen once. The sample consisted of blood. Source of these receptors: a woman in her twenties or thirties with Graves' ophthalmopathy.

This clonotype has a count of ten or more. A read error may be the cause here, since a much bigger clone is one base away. CDR3 residues: CASSLEAADTIYF. CDR3 bases: TGTGCCAGCAGCTTAGAGGCGGCGGACACCATATATTTT. The chain uses TRBV11-3 and TRBJ1-3, with D hard to call. Looked up from germline, CDR1 is SGHNT and CDR2 is YENEEA. Deletions cut 0 bases from V and 8 bases from J, with 8 bases between. CDR3 length equals 13 residues.

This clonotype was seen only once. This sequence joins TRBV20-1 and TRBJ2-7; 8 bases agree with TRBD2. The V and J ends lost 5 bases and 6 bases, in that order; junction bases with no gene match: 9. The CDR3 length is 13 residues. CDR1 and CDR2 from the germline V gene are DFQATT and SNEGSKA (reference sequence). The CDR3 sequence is CSAPAGVLREQYF. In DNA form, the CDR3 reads TGCAGTGCTCCAGCGGGAGTCCTGCGCGAGCAGTACTTC.

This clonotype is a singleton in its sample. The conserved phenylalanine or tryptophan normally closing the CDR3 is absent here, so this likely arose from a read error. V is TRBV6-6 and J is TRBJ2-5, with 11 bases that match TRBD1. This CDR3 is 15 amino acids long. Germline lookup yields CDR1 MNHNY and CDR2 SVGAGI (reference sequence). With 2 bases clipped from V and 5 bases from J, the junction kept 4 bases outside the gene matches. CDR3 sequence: CASSYGQGAGETQYC. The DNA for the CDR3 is TGTGCCAGCAGTTACGGACAGGGGGCTGGGGAGACCCAGTACTGC.

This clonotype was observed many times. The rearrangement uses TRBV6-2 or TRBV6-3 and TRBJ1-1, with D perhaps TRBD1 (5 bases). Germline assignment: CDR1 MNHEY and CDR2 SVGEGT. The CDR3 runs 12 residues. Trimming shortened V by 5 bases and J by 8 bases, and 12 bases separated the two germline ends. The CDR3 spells CASSTTGAEAFF. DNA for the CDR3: TGTGCCAGCAGTACCACCGGGGCCGAAGCTTTCTTT.

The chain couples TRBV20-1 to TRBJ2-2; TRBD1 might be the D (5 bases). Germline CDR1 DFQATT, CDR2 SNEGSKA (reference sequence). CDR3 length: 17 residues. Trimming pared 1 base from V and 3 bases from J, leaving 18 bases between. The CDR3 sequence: CSARGVAGSTYTGELFF. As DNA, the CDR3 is TGCAGTGCTAGAGGCGTCGCAGGGTCCACCTACACCGGGGAGCTGTTTTTT.

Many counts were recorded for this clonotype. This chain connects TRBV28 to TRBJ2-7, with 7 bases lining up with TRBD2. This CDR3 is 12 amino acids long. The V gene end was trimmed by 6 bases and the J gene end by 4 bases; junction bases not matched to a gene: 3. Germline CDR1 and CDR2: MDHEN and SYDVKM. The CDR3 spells CASRIGGYEQYF. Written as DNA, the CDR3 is TGTGCCAGCAGGATCGGGGGGTACGAGCAGTACTTC.

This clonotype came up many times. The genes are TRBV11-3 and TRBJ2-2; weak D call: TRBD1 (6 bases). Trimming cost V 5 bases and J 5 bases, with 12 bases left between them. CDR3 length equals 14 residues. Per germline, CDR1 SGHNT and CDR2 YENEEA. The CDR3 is CASSPRGATGELFF. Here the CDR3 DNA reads TGTGCCAGCAGCCCCAGGGGCGCGACCGGGGAGCTGTTTTTT. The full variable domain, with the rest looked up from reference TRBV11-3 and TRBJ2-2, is EAGVVQSPRYKIIEKKQPVAFWCNPISGHNTLYWYLQNLGQGPELLIRYENEEAVDDSQLPKDRFSAERLKGVDSTLKIQPAELGDSAVYLCASSPRGATGELFFGEGSRLTVL.

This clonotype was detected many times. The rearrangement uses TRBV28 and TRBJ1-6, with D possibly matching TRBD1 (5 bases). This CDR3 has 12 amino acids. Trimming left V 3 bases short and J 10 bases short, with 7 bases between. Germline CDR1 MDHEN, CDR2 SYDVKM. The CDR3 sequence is CASSFGGSPLHF. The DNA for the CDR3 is TGTGCCAGCAGTTTCGGGGGGTCACCCCTCCACTTT.

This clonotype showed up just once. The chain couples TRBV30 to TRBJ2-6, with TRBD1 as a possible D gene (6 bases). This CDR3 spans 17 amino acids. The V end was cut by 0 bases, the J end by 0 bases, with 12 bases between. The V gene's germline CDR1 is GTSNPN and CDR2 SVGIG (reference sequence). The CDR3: CAWSVQGSSSGANVLTF. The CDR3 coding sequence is TGTGCCTGGAGTGTACAGGGAAGCTCCTCTGGGGCCAACGTCCTGACTTTC.

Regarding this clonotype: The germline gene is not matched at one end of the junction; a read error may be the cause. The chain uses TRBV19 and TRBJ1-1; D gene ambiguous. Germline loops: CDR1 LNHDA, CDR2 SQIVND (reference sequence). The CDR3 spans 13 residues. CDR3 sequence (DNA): TGTGCCAGTGCCGAGGGCAGGAGCACTGAAGATTTCTTT. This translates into CASAEGRSTEDFF.

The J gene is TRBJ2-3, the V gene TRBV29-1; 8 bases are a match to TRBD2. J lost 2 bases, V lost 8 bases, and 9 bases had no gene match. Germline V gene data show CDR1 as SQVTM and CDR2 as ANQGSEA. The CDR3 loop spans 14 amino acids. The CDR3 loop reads CSSYPAGVTDTQYF. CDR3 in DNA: TGCAGCAGTTACCCAGCGGGAGTCACAGATACGCAGTATTTT.

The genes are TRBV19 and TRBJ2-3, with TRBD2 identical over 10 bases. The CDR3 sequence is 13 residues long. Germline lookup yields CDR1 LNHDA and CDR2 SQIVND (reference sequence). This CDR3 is CARAGGPLDTQYF. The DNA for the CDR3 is TGTGCTAGAGCGGGAGGGCCCCTAGATACGCAGTATTTT.

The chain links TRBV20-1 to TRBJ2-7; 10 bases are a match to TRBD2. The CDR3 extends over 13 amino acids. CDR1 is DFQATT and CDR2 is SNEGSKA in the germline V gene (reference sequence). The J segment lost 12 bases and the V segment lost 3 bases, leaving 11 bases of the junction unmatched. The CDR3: CSASSAGGKGRYF. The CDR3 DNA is TGCAGTGCTAGTTCAGCGGGAGGGAAAGGAAGGTACTTC.

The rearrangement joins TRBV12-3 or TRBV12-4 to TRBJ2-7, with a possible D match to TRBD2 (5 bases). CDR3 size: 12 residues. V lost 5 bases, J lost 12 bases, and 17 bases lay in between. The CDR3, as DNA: TGTGCCAGCAGTCTGGCAGGTCGGGAAGGGTACTTC. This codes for CASSLAGREGYF.

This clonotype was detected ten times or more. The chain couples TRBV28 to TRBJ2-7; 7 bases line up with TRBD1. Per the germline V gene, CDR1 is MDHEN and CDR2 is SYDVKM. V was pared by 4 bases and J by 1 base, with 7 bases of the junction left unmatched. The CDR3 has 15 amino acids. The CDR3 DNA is TGTGCCAGCAGTTCCAGGGACAGTTTTTCCTACGAGCAGTACTTC. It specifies CASSSRDSFSYEQYF.

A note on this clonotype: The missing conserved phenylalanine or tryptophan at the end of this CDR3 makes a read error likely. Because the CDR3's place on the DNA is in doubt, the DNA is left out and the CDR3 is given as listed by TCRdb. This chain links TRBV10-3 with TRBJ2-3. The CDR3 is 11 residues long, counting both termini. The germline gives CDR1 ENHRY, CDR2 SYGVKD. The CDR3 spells CAISHTNTRYL.

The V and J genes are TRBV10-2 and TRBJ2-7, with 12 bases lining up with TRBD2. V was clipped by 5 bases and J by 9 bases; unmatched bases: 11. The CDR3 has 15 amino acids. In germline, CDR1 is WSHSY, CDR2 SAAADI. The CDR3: CASSSLAGGAHGQYF. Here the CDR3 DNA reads TGCGCCAGCAGTAGTCTAGCGGGAGGGGCCCACGGGCAGTACTTC.

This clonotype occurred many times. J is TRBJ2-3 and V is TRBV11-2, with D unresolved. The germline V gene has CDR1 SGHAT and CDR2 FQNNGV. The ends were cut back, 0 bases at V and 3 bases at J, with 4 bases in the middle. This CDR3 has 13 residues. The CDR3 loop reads CASSLDLTDTQYF. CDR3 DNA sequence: TGTGCCAGCAGCTTAGATCTAACAGATACGCAGTATTTT.

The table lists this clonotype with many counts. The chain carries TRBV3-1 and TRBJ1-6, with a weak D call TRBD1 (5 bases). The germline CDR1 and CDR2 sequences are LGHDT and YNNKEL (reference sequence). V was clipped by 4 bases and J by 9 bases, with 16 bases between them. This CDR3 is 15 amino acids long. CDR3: CASSRSTAGGSPLHF. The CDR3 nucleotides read TGTGCCAGCAGCCGAAGTACTGCTGGGGGTTCACCCCTCCACTTT.

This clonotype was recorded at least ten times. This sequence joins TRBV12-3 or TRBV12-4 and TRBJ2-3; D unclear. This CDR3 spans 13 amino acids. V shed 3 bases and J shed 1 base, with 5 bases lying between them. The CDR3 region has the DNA TGTGCCAGCAGTTTGCCAGGCACAGATACGCAGTATTTT. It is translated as CASSLPGTDTQYF.

CDR3 nucleotide sequence: TGCGCCAGCACCCTAGGGACTCAAAAAGAGACCCAGTACTTC. It encodes CASTLGTQKETQYF. The chain is built from TRBV5-1 and TRBJ2-5; a possible D gene is TRBD2 (6 bases). V dropped 6 bases and J dropped 3 bases, with 15 bases sitting between them. CDR1 is SGHRS and CDR2 is YFSETQ in the germline V gene. The CDR3 extends over 14 amino acids.

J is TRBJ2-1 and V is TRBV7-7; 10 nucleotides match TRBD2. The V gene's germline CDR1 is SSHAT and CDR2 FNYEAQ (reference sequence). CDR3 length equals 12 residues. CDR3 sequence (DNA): TGTGCTGGGCGGACTAGCGGTAATGAGCAGTTCTTC. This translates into CAGRTSGNEQFF.

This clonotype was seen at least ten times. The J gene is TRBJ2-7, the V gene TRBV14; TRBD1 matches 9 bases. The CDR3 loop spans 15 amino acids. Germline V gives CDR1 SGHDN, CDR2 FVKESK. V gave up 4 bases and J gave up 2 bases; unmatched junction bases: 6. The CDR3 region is CASSPTGQGTYEQYF. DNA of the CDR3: TGTGCCAGCAGCCCCACGGGACAGGGTACCTACGAGCAGTACTTC.

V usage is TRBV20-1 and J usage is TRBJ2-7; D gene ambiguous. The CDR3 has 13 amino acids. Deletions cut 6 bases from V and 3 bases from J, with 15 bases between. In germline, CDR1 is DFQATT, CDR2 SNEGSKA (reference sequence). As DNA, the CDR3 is TGCAGTGCCAGCAGTGAACGATACTACGAGCAGTACTTC. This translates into CSASSERYYEQYF.

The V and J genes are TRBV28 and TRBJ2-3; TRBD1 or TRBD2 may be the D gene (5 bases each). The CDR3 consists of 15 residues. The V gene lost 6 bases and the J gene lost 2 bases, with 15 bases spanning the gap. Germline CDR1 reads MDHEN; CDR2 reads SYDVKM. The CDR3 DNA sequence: TGTGCCAGCAGCCCCTTGGGGGATCTCACAGATACGCAGTATTTT. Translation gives CASSPLGDLTDTQYF.

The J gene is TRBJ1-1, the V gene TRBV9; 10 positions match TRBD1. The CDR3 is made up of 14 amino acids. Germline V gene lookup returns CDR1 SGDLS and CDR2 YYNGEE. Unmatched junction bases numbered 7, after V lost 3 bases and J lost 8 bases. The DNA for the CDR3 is TGTGCCAGCAGCGCCAGAGGACAGGGGGGAGAAGCTTTCTTT. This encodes CASSARGQGGEAFF.

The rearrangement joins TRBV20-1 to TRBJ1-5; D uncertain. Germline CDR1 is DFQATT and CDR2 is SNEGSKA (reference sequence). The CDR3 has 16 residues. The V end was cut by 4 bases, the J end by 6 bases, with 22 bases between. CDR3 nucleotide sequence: TGCAGTGCTATAGCGGGAGGGCCGGATGACATTCAGCCCCAGCATTTT. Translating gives CSAIAGGPDDIQPQHF.

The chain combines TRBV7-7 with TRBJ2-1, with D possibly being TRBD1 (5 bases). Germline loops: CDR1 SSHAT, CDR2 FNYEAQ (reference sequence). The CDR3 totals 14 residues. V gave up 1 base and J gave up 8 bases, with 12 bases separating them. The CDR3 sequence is CASSLVQGSYEQFF. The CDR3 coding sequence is TGTGCCAGCAGCTTAGTTCAGGGCTCTTATGAGCAGTTCTTC.

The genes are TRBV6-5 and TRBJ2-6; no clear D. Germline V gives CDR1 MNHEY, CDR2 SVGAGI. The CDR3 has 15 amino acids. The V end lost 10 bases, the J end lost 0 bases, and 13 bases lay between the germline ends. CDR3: CATRLGGSGANVLTF. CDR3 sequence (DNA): TGTGCCACTCGGTTGGGCGGCTCTGGGGCCAACGTCCTGACTTTC.

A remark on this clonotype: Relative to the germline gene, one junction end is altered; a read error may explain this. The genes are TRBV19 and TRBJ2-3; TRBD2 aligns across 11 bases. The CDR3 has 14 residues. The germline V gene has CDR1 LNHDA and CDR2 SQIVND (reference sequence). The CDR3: CASSTGTSGGLRCF. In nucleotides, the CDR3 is TGTGCCAGTAGTACCGGGACTAGCGGCGGTCTACGTTGTTTT.